This TCR beta chain was found in a study of T cell clones after liver transplantation. Study in general: Tolerant meant at least one year fully off immunosuppression without liver enzymes above twice normal.

Sequenced by immunoSEQ multiplex PCR; TCRdb stores in-frame clones only, minus some. The sample holds 95,000 to 130,000 clones; over 75% are singletons and the top ten take 0.75% to 0.85%. To note about this clone: Its antigen is not identified.

Study results and caveats: Compared with third party-reactive sequences, donor-reactive ones declined more, independent of withdrawal success.

This CDR3 has 13 amino acids. V was clipped by 2 bases and J by 7 bases, with 10 bases between them. Germline assignment: CDR1 SGHNT and CDR2 YYREEE (reference sequence). The chain employs TRBV5-4 and TRBJ2-1; the D gene is possibly TRBD2 (5 bases). The clonotype originates from a human patient who received a liver transplant. The graft donor may have given rise to some T cells. Here the sequenced sample was CD4+ T cells from blood, taken 12 months after liver transplant. The chain's CDR3 is CASSFGMGNEQFF. The DNA for the CDR3 is TGTGCCAGCAGCTTCGGGATGGGGAATGAGCAGTTCTTC.